This T cell receptor beta chain was observed in a study of blood T cell repertoires in COVID-19. Whole-study context: Acute and convalescent COVID-19 samples came from the United States, Italy and Spain.

Sequencing used immunoSEQ multiplex PCR; TCRdb keeps in-frame clones, though not all of them. This sample yields about 350,000 clones, of which around 87% are seen a single time; roughly 5.2% belongs to the top ten. Trimming shortened V by 4 bases and J by 2 bases, and 9 bases separated the two germline ends. The length of the CDR3 is 13 residues. Germline CDR1 is SGDLS and CDR2 is YYNGEE. With regard to this clone: The sample holds other DNA sequences that translate to the same CDR3.

Cohorts were determined from participant-reported clinical history. The chain links TRBV9 to TRBJ1-1, with a weak D call TRBD1 (5 bases). The TCR sequence derives from a woman under 40 who had recovered from COVID-19. Material: PBMCs or T cells enriched from blood (not recorded which). The CDR3 spells CASSPTVNTEAFF. The DNA for the CDR3 is TGTGCCAGCAGCCCGACAGTAAACACTGAAGCTTTCTTT.